This TCR beta chain emerged from a study of blood T cell repertoires in COVID-19. Turning to the study itself: Italy, Spain and the United States were the sources of the convalescent and acute COVID-19 samples. Sources were T cells, B-cell-depleted T cells, or PBMCs; the material itself was cDNA or gDNA.

Original handling: Amplification from reference gene primers served as the basis for estimated nucleated cell counts. Produced via immunoSEQ multiplex PCR; TCRdb's table is partial and in-frame only. That table supplies the V and J calls and clone size; D and trimming were determined from the DNA. The sample lists nearly 100,000 clones; roughly four fifths were seen once. A single count supports this clone. The germline V and J ends were trimmed by 2 bases and 0 bases, with 14 bases remaining between them. The CDR3 sequence is 17 residues long. The germline V gene has CDR1 MGHDK and CDR2 SYGVNS. The chain recombines TRBV25-1 with TRBJ2-1; weak D call: TRBD2 (7 bases). The sequenced sample was peripheral blood. The receptor comes from a man in his 70s with acute or convalescent COVID-19. The CDR3 region has the DNA TGTGCCAGCAGTGAACAGGGGAGGGGAGGCTCCTACAATGAGCAGTTCTTC. It codes for CASSEQGRGGSYNEQFF.